The 25 T cell receptor beta chains given below trace back to one sample, sequenced in a study of blood T cell repertoires in COVID-19. Using immunoSEQ multiplex PCR, the repertoire was profiled, and TCRdb retains in-frame clones only, with some absent. In the table there are tens of thousands of clones, 80% to 85% of which are singletons. The material sequenced was peripheral blood. The receptors stem from a human donor with acute or convalescent COVID-19. The donor label of this sample is uncertain.

The rearrangement joins TRBV5-6 to TRBJ1-1, with D unresolved. This CDR3 comprises 15 residues. Germline lookup yields CDR1 SGHDT and CDR2 YYEEEE. V shed 2 bases and J shed 0 bases, with 11 bases lying between them. DNA for the CDR3: TGTGCCAGCAGCTTTATCGGGGAGGTGAACACTGAAGCTTTCTTT. As protein: CASSFIGEVNTEAFF.

J is TRBJ2-1 and V is TRBV7-2; the D gene is possibly TRBD2 (6 bases). Germline loops: CDR1 SGHTA, CDR2 FQGNSA. The CDR3 is 15 residues long. V was pared by 1 base and J by 7 bases, with 14 bases between. The CDR3 spells CASSLGTGGWNEQFF. As DNA, the CDR3 is TGTGCCAGCAGCTTAGGGACTGGAGGGTGGAATGAGCAGTTCTTC.

The chain is built from TRBV3-1 (or the pseudogene TRBV3-2) and TRBJ2-5; 13 nucleotides align to TRBD2. With V trimmed by 3 bases and J by 0 bases, 1 base remained unmatched. Germline V gives CDR1 LGHDT, CDR2 YNNKEL (reference sequence). The CDR3 loop spans 16 amino acids. The CDR3 DNA follows: TGTGCCAGCAGCCAGGGACTAGCGGGGTACCAAGAGACCCAGTACTTC. It yields the protein CASSQGLAGYQETQYF.

V gene TRBV15 combines with J gene TRBJ2-3, with D perhaps TRBD2 (6 bases). With 6 bases removed from V and 3 bases from J, the gap between germline ends came to 28 bases. The CDR3 is 19 residues long. Germline V CDR1 and CDR2: LNHNV, YYDKDF (reference sequence). The CDR3 DNA sequence: TGTGCCACCAGTCAAGAGGCAGTGTCTTACGGGAGAATGACAGATACGCAGTATTTT. It encodes CATSQEAVSYGRMTDTQYF. The variable domain in full, with the rest retrieved from reference TRBV15 and TRBJ2-3, is DAMVIQNPRYQVTQFGKPVTLSCSQTLNHNVMYWYQQKSSQAPKLLFHYYDKDFNNEADTPDNFQSRRPNTSFCFLDIRSPGLGDTAMYLCATSQEAVSYGRMTDTQYFGPGTRLTVL.

This clone turned up a few times. J is TRBJ2-3 and V is TRBV27; TRBD1 is a possible D gene (11 bases). V was pared by 6 bases and J by 0 bases, with 34 bases between. The CDR3 spans 22 residues. Germline V gives CDR1 MNHEY, CDR2 SMNVEV (reference sequence). CDR3 bases: TGTGCCAGCAGGTGGGACAGGGGGTGGGTAGCGGGAGGTACCCAGAGCACAGATACGCAGTATTTT. Translated: CASRWDRGWVAGGTQSTDTQYF.

This chain links TRBV3-1 (or the pseudogene TRBV3-2) with TRBJ2-7, with D possibly matching TRBD2 (7 bases). The CDR3 totals 16 residues. Germline V gene lookup returns CDR1 LGHDT and CDR2 YNNKEL (reference sequence). V was trimmed by 0 bases and J by 7 bases, leaving 19 bases between them. CDR3 coding DNA: TGTGCCAGCAGCCAAGAGGGGGGGGCGCTGATTTATGAGCAGTACTTC. It translates to CASSQEGGALIYEQYF.

This clone was observed a few times. V usage is TRBV29-1 and J usage is TRBJ2-3; 8 bases match TRBD2. Per germline, CDR1 SQVTM and CDR2 ANQGSEA. This CDR3 spans 15 amino acids. With 3 bases clipped from V and 0 bases from J, the junction kept 5 bases outside the gene matches. CDR3 nucleotides: TGCAGCGTTGAGATAGCGGGGTCTAGCACAGATACGCAGTATTTT. The encoded protein is CSVEIAGSSTDTQYF.

This chain joins TRBV3-1 (or the pseudogene TRBV3-2) and TRBJ2-1; 9 bases are a match to TRBD2. This CDR3 region has 16 residues. V lost 4 bases to trimming and J lost 4 bases; unmatched junction nucleotides: 8. CDR1 LGHDT and CDR2 YNNKEL come from the germline V gene (reference sequence). CDR3 DNA: TGTGCCAGCAGCCCGCGACTAGCGGACGGGTACAATGAGCAGTTCTTC. Translation: CASSPRLADGYNEQFF.

This clone was seen a single time. The chain uses TRBV6-2 or TRBV6-3 and TRBJ2-3, with TRBD2 as a possible D gene (6 bases). Per the germline V gene, CDR1 is MNHEY and CDR2 is SVGEGT. CDR3 size: 14 residues. The V end lost 5 bases, the J end lost 3 bases, and 12 bases lay between the germline ends. CDR3 sequence: CASSHRLVTDTQYF. In DNA, the CDR3 is TGTGCCAGCAGTCACCGACTAGTTACAGATACGCAGTATTTT.

The V and J genes are TRBV12-3 or TRBV12-4 and TRBJ2-5, with D tentatively TRBD2 (5 bases). This CDR3 is 13 amino acids long. V shed 7 bases and J shed 3 bases, with 12 bases lying between them. The CDR3 coding sequence is TGTGCCAGCAACCTAGACTATGAAGAGACCCAGTACTTC. The encoded protein is CASNLDYEETQYF.

This chain uses TRBV7-2 with TRBJ2-5; 7 nucleotides align to TRBD1. In germline, CDR1 is SGHTA, CDR2 FQGNSA. The CDR3 has 15 residues. V lost 1 base and J lost 1; bases outside the gene matches: 3. The CDR3, as DNA: TGTGCCAGCAGCTTAGTTCGGACAGGCCAAGAGACCCAGTACTTC. This translates into CASSLVRTGQETQYF.

V is TRBV6-5 and J is TRBJ2-5; possible D gene TRBD2, 6 bases. The V end lost 6 bases, the J end lost 0 bases, and 8 bases lay between the germline ends. Germline V gene data show CDR1 as MNHEY and CDR2 as SVGAGI. The CDR3 loop spans 13 amino acids. CDR3 protein: CASRRGHQETQYF. Here the CDR3 DNA reads TGTGCCAGCAGGCGGGGACACCAAGAGACCCAGTACTTC.

The chain combines TRBV7-2 with TRBJ2-1; 15 bases align to TRBD2. Germline assignment: CDR1 SGHTA and CDR2 FQGNSA. This CDR3 has 19 amino acids. The trim removed 5 bases at V and 0 bases at J, leaving 8 bases unmatched. In nucleotides, the CDR3 is TGTGCCAGCAGCCCCGGACTAGCGGGGGGGATGGGCTCCTACAATGAGCAGTTCTTC. This translates into CASSPGLAGGMGSYNEQFF.

V usage is TRBV2 and J usage is TRBJ1-2; TRBD1 aligns across 8 bases. The CDR3 extends over 13 amino acids. CDR1 is SNHLY, CDR2 FYNNEI, per germline. V gave up 4 bases and J gave up 8 bases; unmatched junction bases: 6. Here the CDR3 reads CASSGQGARGYTF. The DNA for the CDR3 is TGTGCCAGCAGTGGTCAGGGGGCACGGGGCTACACCTTC.

The chain links TRBV6-5 to TRBJ1-5; D is possibly TRBD1 (5 bases). Germline lookup yields CDR1 MNHEY and CDR2 SVGAGI. The germline V and J ends were trimmed by 6 bases and 3 bases, with 15 bases remaining between them. The CDR3 is 15 amino acids. CDR3 in DNA: TGTGCCAGCAGACAATCCCAGGGATTCAATCAGCCCCAGCATTTT. Amino acids: CASRQSQGFNQPQHF.

The chain couples TRBV4-1 to TRBJ1-5; 7 bases align to TRBD1. Trimming at V came to 4 bases and at J to 2 bases, leaving 5 bases not matched to a gene. The CDR3 extends over 15 amino acids. The germline gives CDR1 MGHRA, CDR2 YSYEKL. The CDR3 DNA sequence: TGCGCCAGCAGCCCAGACGGACAGGGCAATCAGCCCCAGCATTTT. It yields the protein CASSPDGQGNQPQHF.

The rearrangement uses TRBV30 and TRBJ2-7; 12 bases fit TRBD2. Per the germline V gene, CDR1 is GTSNPN and CDR2 is SVGIG (reference sequence). V lost 3 bases, J lost 5 bases, and 8 bases stayed unmatched. The CDR3 runs to 15 residues. The CDR3 DNA is TGTGCCTGGAGCGGAGAACTAGCGGGAGGCAACGAGCAGTACTTC. It specifies CAWSGELAGGNEQYF. Supplemented by reference TRBV30 and TRBJ2-7, the full variable domain reads SQTIHQWPATLVQPVGSPLSLECTVEGTSNPNLYWYRQAAGRGLQLLFYSVGIGQISSEVPQNLSASRPQDRQFILSSKKLLLSDSGFYLCAWSGELAGGNEQYFGPGTRLTVT.

The rearrangement joins TRBV11-3 to TRBJ1-1; TRBD1 agrees at 11 bases. CDR3 length equals 16 residues. Germline V gene data show CDR1 as SGHNT and CDR2 as YENEEA. The ends lost 5 bases at V and 7 bases at J; junction bases unmatched: 12. CDR3 sequence: CASSRWGTGGRGEAFF. In nucleotides, the CDR3 is TGTGCCAGCAGCCGTTGGGGGACAGGGGGTAGGGGTGAAGCTTTCTTT.

The V call is TRBV5-1, the J call TRBJ1-4; 7 nucleotides match TRBD1. V lost 0 bases, J lost 5 bases, and 4 bases stayed unmatched. Germline-derived CDR1 and CDR2 are SGHRS and YFSETQ. This CDR3 region has 15 residues. Written as DNA, the CDR3 is TGCGCCAGCAGCTTGGGTCCAGGGGGAAATGAAAAACTGTTTTTT. This codes for CASSLGPGGNEKLFF.

The chain combines TRBV11-3 with TRBJ1-1, with 8 bases that match TRBD1. The J segment lost 11 bases and the V segment lost 2 bases, leaving 10 bases of the junction unmatched. The CDR3 spans 14 residues. Germline V gene sequence: CDR1 SGHNT, CDR2 YENEEA. The CDR3 sequence: CASSLPGQGGDAFF. Written as DNA, the CDR3 is TGTGCCAGCAGCTTACCCGGACAGGGCGGAGACGCTTTCTTT.

This chain links TRBV4-2 with TRBJ1-1, with 8 bases lining up with TRBD1. Per germline, CDR1 LGHNA and CDR2 YNFKEQ. This CDR3 is 17 amino acids long. The V gene end was trimmed by 0 bases and the J gene end by 0 bases; junction bases not matched to a gene: 6. This CDR3 reads CASSQDSGQVMNTEAFF. In nucleotides, the CDR3 is TGTGCCAGCAGCCAAGATTCGGGACAGGTCATGAACACTGAAGCTTTCTTT.

This clone appeared a single time. The gene calls are TRBV12-3 or TRBV12-4 and TRBJ2-3; no reliable D call. The CDR3 has 12 amino acids. Trimming left V 5 bases short and J 5 bases short, with 8 bases between. The CDR3 here is CASSDFLDTQYF. DNA of the CDR3: TGTGCCAGCAGTGACTTTTTAGATACGCAGTATTTT.

The V call is TRBV9, the J call TRBJ2-2; the D gene is possibly TRBD1 (6 bases). The CDR3 has 16 residues. The germline V gene encodes CDR1 SGDLS and CDR2 YYNGEE. V gave up 0 bases and J gave up 2 bases, with 11 bases separating them. DNA for the CDR3: TGTGCCAGCAGCGTAGATGGGGGCCCAAACACCGGGGAGCTGTTTTTT. Translation gives CASSVDGGPNTGELFF.

V gene TRBV7-9 combines with J gene TRBJ1-2; TRBD1 is a possible D gene (5 bases). The CDR3 contains 13 residues. V shed 5 bases and J shed 8 bases, with 15 bases lying between them. In germline, CDR1 is SEHNR, CDR2 FQNEAQ (reference sequence). This CDR3 is CASSPQQGGGYTF. The CDR3 DNA reads TGTGCCAGCAGCCCCCAGCAGGGAGGAGGCTACACCTTC. Full variable domain (outside the CDR3, taken from reference TRBV7-9 and TRBJ1-2): DTGVSQNPRHKITKRGQNVTFRCDPISEHNRLYWYRQTLGQGPEFLTYFQNEAQLEKSRLLSDRFSAERPKGSFSTLEIQRTEQGDSAMYLCASSPQQGGGYTFGSGTRLTVV.

The chain links TRBV2 to TRBJ2-7; 7 positions agree with TRBD1. With 4 bases clipped from V and 5 bases from J, the junction kept 5 bases outside the gene matches. Germline values: CDR1 SNHLY, CDR2 FYNNEI. This CDR3 has 13 amino acids. CDR3 loop: CASSVLGGHEQYF. The CDR3 DNA sequence: TGTGCCAGCAGTGTGTTAGGGGGCCACGAGCAGTACTTC.